Presented here are 22 T cell receptor beta chains from one specimen sequenced in a study of human T cells and chemical hapten exposure. Each CDR3 protein is one row after TCRdb ran MiXCR on the RACE reads. The sample includes more than 55,000 distinct CDR3 sequences, approximately 11% of them seen just once. Time point denoted: pre-sensitization, week 0. The treatment is: therapeutic diphenylcyclopropenone sensitization with weekly scalp DPC. Sequencing used whole blood, obtained in connection with sensitization to the hapten diphenylcyclopropenone (DPC). All receptors come from a middle-aged woman with alopecia areata. Some clones in this sample may be carry-over from other donors' samples.

The V and J genes are TRBV7-2 and TRBJ2-2; D call uncertain. The V and J ends lost 1 base and 0 bases respectively, with 9 bases between them. The germline V gene has CDR1 SGHTA and CDR2 FQGNSA. The CDR3 totals 16 residues. Here the CDR3 DNA reads TGTGCCAGCAGCTTAGGTCACAGTTCGAACACCGGGGAGCTGTTTTTT. It is translated as CASSLGHSSNTGELFF.

The chain combines TRBV20-1 with TRBJ2-7; 13 nucleotides align to TRBD2. CDR3 length equals 14 residues. V lost 6 bases and J lost 7; bases outside the gene matches: 9. Germline values: CDR1 DFQATT, CDR2 SNEGSKA (reference sequence). CDR3 sequence reads: CSARTSGGAEEQYF. The CDR3, as DNA: TGCAGTGCCCGTACTAGCGGGGGGGCTGAAGAGCAGTACTTC.

This clonotype turned up a few times. The chain carries TRBV6-2 or TRBV6-3 and TRBJ2-1; TRBD2 is a possible D gene (6 bases). The CDR3 runs 17 residues. The germline V gene encodes CDR1 MNHEY and CDR2 SVGEGT. The V end lost 0 bases, the J end lost 2 bases, and 14 bases lay between the germline ends. CDR3 DNA: TGTGCCAGCAGTTACTCGAGTTACGGGAGTACCTACAATGAGCAGTTCTTC. It specifies CASSYSSYGSTYNEQFF.

This clonotype was counted many times. This chain joins TRBV7-8 and TRBJ2-2; 7 bases are shared with TRBD2. This CDR3 contains 16 residues. The V gene end was trimmed by 0 bases and the J gene end by 3 bases; junction bases not matched to a gene: 4. Germline V gene sequence: CDR1 SGHVS, CDR2 FQNEAQ. The CDR3 protein is CASSLAAGVHTGELFF. The CDR3 nucleotides read TGTGCCAGCAGCTTAGCGGCGGGAGTACACACCGGGGAGCTGTTTTTT.

The chain's CDR3 is CASRRPGTSSGELFF. Here the CDR3 DNA reads TGTGCCAGCAGGAGGCCCGGGACTAGCAGCGGGGAGCTGTTTTTT. The gene calls are TRBV7-2 and TRBJ2-2, with 9 bases lining up with TRBD2. Germline V gene data show CDR1 as SGHTA and CDR2 as FQGNSA. The CDR3 length is 15 residues. J lost 7 bases, V lost 6 bases, and 9 bases had no gene match.

This clonotype has a count of ten or more. This sequence joins TRBV7-3 and TRBJ2-3, with TRBD2 identical over 10 bases. This CDR3 contains 14 residues. The V and J ends lost 5 bases and 1 base, in that order; junction bases with no gene match: 0. Looked up from germline, CDR1 is SGHTA and CDR2 is FQGTGA. Here the CDR3 DNA reads TGTGCCAGCAGCCTAGCGGGGGGCACAGATACGCAGTATTTT. This translates into CASSLAGGTDTQYF.

This clonotype was recorded at least ten times. V gene TRBV20-1 combines with J gene TRBJ1-4, with D possibly matching TRBD1 (5 bases). The V and J ends lost 0 bases and 8 bases respectively, with 7 bases between them. The CDR3 is 12 residues long. CDR1 and CDR2 (germline): DFQATT, SNEGSKA (reference sequence). In nucleotides, the CDR3 is TGCAGTGCTAGAGAGGCAGGGGAAAAACTGTTTTTT. Translation gives CSAREAGEKLFF.

The sample holds many counts of this clonotype. The genes are TRBV30 and TRBJ2-7; D possibly corresponds to TRBD2 (6 bases). CDR1 is GTSNPN, CDR2 SVGIG, per germline (reference sequence). This CDR3 comprises 15 residues. The V and J ends lost 3 bases and 7 bases respectively, with 22 bases between them. The CDR3 loop reads CAWSRGGAQNGEQYF. The CDR3 coding sequence is TGTGCCTGGAGCCGGGGCGGGGCCCAGAATGGGGAGCAGTACTTC.

This sequence joins TRBV29-1 and TRBJ2-7, with a possible D match to TRBD1 (5 bases). This CDR3 region has 13 residues. Deletions cut 4 bases from V and 0 bases from J, with 10 bases between. The V gene's germline CDR1 is SQVTM and CDR2 ANQGSEA. The CDR3 DNA follows: TGCAGCGTTGCTAGACAGATCTCCTACGAGCAGTACTTC. Protein product: CSVARQISYEQYF.

In this sample, this clonotype turned up a few times. This chain joins TRBV5-6 and TRBJ2-7, with 10 bases fitting TRBD1. The trim removed 4 bases at V and 6 bases at J, leaving 13 bases unmatched. CDR3 length: 16 amino acids. Per germline, CDR1 SGHDT and CDR2 YYEEEE. The CDR3 is CASSPTGQGGYGEQYF. The DNA for the CDR3 is TGTGCCAGCAGCCCTACCGGACAGGGGGGTTACGGCGAGCAGTACTTC.

The chain recombines TRBV7-9 with TRBJ1-6; D gene uncertain. V gave up 5 bases and J gave up 7 bases, with 12 bases separating them. The CDR3 has 14 amino acids. The germline gives CDR1 SEHNR, CDR2 FQNEAQ (reference sequence). The CDR3 region is CASSTYDANSPLHF. The CDR3 coding sequence is TGTGCCAGCAGCACGTACGACGCGAATTCACCCCTCCACTTT.

This chain uses TRBV28 with TRBJ2-7; no reliable D call. Germline loops: CDR1 MDHEN, CDR2 SYDVKM. The CDR3 loop spans 11 amino acids. V lost 11 bases and J lost 6, with 14 bases in between. CDR3 loop: CASSTPSEQYF. As DNA, the CDR3 is TGTGCCTCATCCACCCCTAGCGAGCAGTACTTC.

In this sample, this clonotype turned up many times. This sequence joins TRBV6-6 and TRBJ1-5, with 7 bases lining up with TRBD1. Trimming cost V 5 bases and J 2 bases; bases outside gene matches: 6. Germline CDR1 MNHNY, CDR2 SVGAGI (reference sequence). This CDR3 spans 15 amino acids. In DNA form, the CDR3 reads TGTGCCAGCAGTCCCGCGGGACAGCGCAATCAGCCCCAGCATTTT. This gives the protein CASSPAGQRNQPQHF.

The DNA for the CDR3 is TGCAGCGTCGAGGACGGGGTCAATCAGCCCCAGCATTTT. Encoded protein: CSVEDGVNQPQHF. The chain recombines TRBV29-1 with TRBJ1-5; D gene unclear. Germline-derived CDR1 and CDR2 are SQVTM and ANQGSEA. This CDR3 is built from 13 residues. V gave up 6 bases and J gave up 3 bases, with 12 bases separating them.

This clonotype came up many times. The chain has TRBV6-2 or TRBV6-3 and TRBJ2-2; D remains ambiguous. There are 16 residues in the CDR3. Trimming left V 5 bases short and J 0 bases short, with 13 bases between. Germline loops: CDR1 MNHEY, CDR2 SVGEGT. CDR3 coding DNA: TGTGCCAGCAGTCCTGGGGTCACCTCGAACACCGGGGAGCTGTTTTTT. It yields the protein CASSPGVTSNTGELFF.

This clonotype was observed many times. The chain carries TRBV7-6 and TRBJ1-1; unclear D gene. The CDR3 is made up of 17 amino acids. Germline V lookup: CDR1 SGHVS, CDR2 FNYEAQ. V was pared by 1 base and J by 1 base, with 16 bases between. The chain's CDR3 is CASSLGLGTGRNTEAFF. The CDR3 nucleotides are TGTGCCAGCAGCTTAGGGCTGGGAACGGGAAGGAACACTGAAGCTTTCTTT. Together with reference TRBV7-6 and TRBJ1-1, the CDR3 gives the full variable domain: GAGVSQSPRYKVTKRGQDVALRCDPISGHVSLYWYRQALGQGPEFLTYFNYEAQQDKSGLPNDRFSAERPEGSISTLTIQRTEQRDSAMYRCASSLGLGTGRNTEAFFGQGTRLTVV.

This clonotype has a count of ten or more. The chain uses TRBV9 and TRBJ2-2; 9 bases line up with TRBD1. The CDR3 is 15 residues long. Unmatched junction bases numbered 9, after V lost 5 bases and J lost 7 bases. Germline-derived CDR1 and CDR2 are SGDLS and YYNGEE. The CDR3 region is CASSTTGTGSGELFF. The CDR3 DNA is TGTGCCAGCAGTACCACCGGGACAGGGAGCGGGGAGCTGTTTTTT.

This clonotype was seen at least ten times. The chain employs TRBV30 and TRBJ2-2; TRBD2 matches 10 bases. Germline V gives CDR1 GTSNPN, CDR2 SVGIG (reference sequence). The CDR3 runs to 17 residues. With V trimmed by 3 bases and J by 4 bases, 11 bases remained unmatched. The CDR3: CAWRSGTSGVTTGELFF. CDR3 nucleotide sequence: TGTGCCTGGAGGTCCGGTACTAGCGGGGTCACCACCGGGGAGCTGTTTTTT.

The chain recombines TRBV7-2 with TRBJ2-4, with D tentatively TRBD1 (5 bases). Per the germline V gene, CDR1 is SGHTA and CDR2 is FQGNSA. V lost 3 bases and J 0 bases, leaving 18 bases between the germline ends. The CDR3 has 18 amino acids. The CDR3 protein is CASSLGTDRNLAKNIQYF. CDR3 bases: TGTGCCAGCAGCTTGGGAACAGACAGAAACCTAGCCAAAAACATTCAGTACTTC.

This sequence joins TRBV27 and TRBJ2-1; weak D call: TRBD1 (8 bases). The CDR3 loop spans 17 amino acids. Trimming took 1 base from V and 6 from J, leaving 19 bases between them. From germline, CDR1 is MNHEY and CDR2 SMNVEV (reference sequence). CDR3 in amino acids: CASSLWEGTGLGNEQFF. The CDR3 bases are TGTGCCAGCAGTTTATGGGAGGGGACAGGTCTTGGCAATGAGCAGTTCTTC.

The genes are TRBV12-3 or TRBV12-4 and TRBJ1-5; D perhaps matches TRBD1 (6 bases). Deletions cut 5 bases from V and 1 base from J, with 21 bases between. The CDR3 is 18 amino acids. CDR3 amino acids: CASSRYGVGRGSNQPQHF. As DNA, the CDR3 is TGTGCCAGCAGTCGCTACGGGGTGGGCAGGGGAAGCAATCAGCCCCAGCATTTT.

The chain carries TRBV7-2 and TRBJ1-1, with D possibly TRBD1 on 6 matching bases. This CDR3 spans 16 amino acids. Trimming shortened V by 1 base and J by 7 bases, and 19 bases separated the two germline ends. The germline gives CDR1 SGHTA, CDR2 FQGNSA. CDR3 loop: CASSLVGGPAPFEAFF. In DNA form, the CDR3 reads TGTGCCAGCAGCTTAGTCGGGGGGCCGGCCCCCTTTGAAGCTTTCTTT. Full variable domain (remainder filled in from reference TRBV7-2 and TRBJ1-1): GAGVSQSPSNKVTEKGKDVELRCDPISGHTALYWYRQSLGQGLEFLIYFQGNSAPDKSGLPSDRFSAERTGGSVSTLTIQRTQQEDSAVYLCASSLVGGPAPFEAFFGQGTRLTVV.